These 15 T cell receptor beta chains share one sample of origin, sequenced in a study of regulatory T cells in long-lasting Graves disease. Sequencing libraries for TCR beta were prepared with iRepertoire HTBI primers and Arm-PCR of CDR3 regions. One entry per CDR3 protein, called by TCRdb with MiXCR from the multiplex PCR reads. The table includes around 400,000 distinct CDR3 sequences, roughly 16% detected once. The time point denotes: newly diagnosed GD, antithyroid drugs for less than 3 months. Making the TCR library involved RNA that had been extracted from PBMCs. The material sequenced was peripheral blood mononuclear cells (PBMCs), taken at new diagnosis, from a patient treated with antithyroid drugs. These receptors were taken from a female donor with Graves disease.

The table lists this clonotype with many counts. The chain uses TRBV7-8 and TRBJ2-7; the D gene could be TRBD1 or TRBD2 (5 bases each). Between the trimmed V and J ends, which lost 2 bases and 0 bases, there was a span of 14 bases. Germline CDR1 SGHVS, CDR2 FQNEAQ. CDR3 length: 16 amino acids. The CDR3 protein is CASSLQYRGPSYEQYF. CDR3 DNA sequence: TGTGCCAGCAGCTTACAATATCGGGGCCCCTCCTACGAGCAGTACTTC.

V and J are TRBV30 and TRBJ1-4; D may be TRBD1 (6 bases). Looked up from germline, CDR1 is GTSNPN and CDR2 is SVGIG (reference sequence). Trimming removed 4 bases from V and 8 bases from J, with 14 bases in between. CDR3 size: 13 residues. This CDR3 is CAWNRVSNEKLFF. As DNA, the CDR3 is TGTGCCTGGAACAGGGTCTCGAACGAAAAACTGTTTTTT.

The genes are TRBV7-9 and TRBJ2-7, with 7 positions matching TRBD1. Trimming cost V 5 bases and J 5 bases; bases outside gene matches: 6. CDR3 length: 13 residues. Germline CDR1 is SEHNR and CDR2 is FQNEAQ (reference sequence). CDR3 protein: CASSQRQGDEQYF. CDR3 bases: TGTGCCAGCAGCCAGAGACAGGGAGACGAGCAGTACTTC.

This sequence joins TRBV30 and TRBJ2-2; no firm D call. Trimming took off 3 bases at V and 5 bases at J, with 7 bases between the two ends. The CDR3 runs 12 residues. The germline V gene has CDR1 GTSNPN and CDR2 SVGIG (reference sequence). The CDR3 is CAWRHGTGELFF. CDR3 bases: TGTGCCTGGAGACACGGGACCGGGGAGCTGTTTTTT.

In this sample, this clonotype turned up once. The junction shows a germline mismatch at one end, possibly a read error. The V gene is TRBV28, the J gene TRBJ1-2; 12 bases fit TRBD1. CDR3 length: 12 residues. Germline values: CDR1 MDHEN, CDR2 SYDVKM. Here the CDR3 DNA reads TGTGCCAGCTTTGGGACAGGGGGCGGGAAACATTTC. Its translation is CASFGTGGGKHF.

The chain employs TRBV27 and TRBJ1-2; possible D gene TRBD1, 6 bases. From germline, CDR1 is MNHEY and CDR2 SMNVEV (reference sequence). The V gene lost 5 bases and the J gene lost 2 bases, with 15 bases spanning the gap. The CDR3 totals 15 residues. In nucleotides, the CDR3 is TGTGCCAGCAGTATCACAGGGAGCGAAAACTATGGCTACACCTTC. It yields the protein CASSITGSENYGYTF.

This clonotype was seen at least ten times. J is TRBJ2-7 and V is TRBV27; 12 nucleotides line up with TRBD1. This CDR3 is built from 15 residues. Germline-derived CDR1 and CDR2 are MNHEY and SMNVEV (reference sequence). Unmatched junction bases numbered 6, after V lost 5 bases and J lost 4 bases. CDR3 DNA sequence: TGTGCCAGCAGTAGAACGGGACAGGGGGCGTACGAGCAGTACTTC. This gives the protein CASSRTGQGAYEQYF.

The table lists this clonotype with many counts. CDR3: CASSLTLNTEAFF. DNA for the CDR3: TGTGCCAGCAGCTTAACGCTGAACACTGAAGCTTTCTTT. V gene TRBV7-3 combines with J gene TRBJ1-1; no clear D. From germline, CDR1 is SGHTA and CDR2 FQGTGA. Trimming removed 0 bases at V and 0 bases at J, with 2 bases between. The CDR3 sequence is 13 residues long.

This clonotype has at least ten counts. V usage is TRBV6-2 or TRBV6-3 and J usage is TRBJ2-7, with D possibly TRBD1 on 6 matching bases. This CDR3 is 16 amino acids long. Trimming took 6 bases from V and 4 from J, leaving 22 bases between them. Per germline, CDR1 MNHEY and CDR2 SVGEGT. The DNA for the CDR3 is TGTGCCAGCAGGTCAACCGGGACAACCGTACCTTACGAGCAGTACTTC. It encodes CASRSTGTTVPYEQYF.

This clonotype came up many times. V and J are TRBV3-1 and TRBJ1-4; 7 bases match TRBD1. Per the germline V gene, CDR1 is LGHDT and CDR2 is YNNKEL (reference sequence). Unmatched junction bases numbered 4, after V lost 1 base and J lost 11 bases. The CDR3 spans 13 residues. CDR3 loop: CASSQAGTEKLFF. CDR3 DNA: TGTGCCAGCAGCCAAGCCGGGACAGAGAAACTGTTTTTT.

This clonotype was recorded many times. V usage is TRBV5-4 and J usage is TRBJ2-5, with a weak D call TRBD2 (6 bases). Germline CDR1 is SGHNT and CDR2 is YYREEE (reference sequence). The CDR3 is 14 residues long. V lost 1 base to trimming and J lost 2 bases, with 9 bases between them. In DNA form, the CDR3 reads TGTGCCAGCAGCTTGTGGGACTTACAAGAGACCCAGTACTTC. The encoded protein is CASSLWDLQETQYF.

This clonotype was observed many times. The chain couples TRBV4-1 to TRBJ1-5; TRBD1 aligns across 7 bases. The CDR3 length is 16 residues. Germline CDR1 is MGHRA and CDR2 is YSYEKL. J was trimmed by 4 bases and V by 2 bases; bases with no gene match: 8. This CDR3 is CASSQQKQGRNQPQHF. The CDR3 DNA is TGCGCCAGCAGCCAACAAAAACAGGGGCGGAATCAGCCCCAGCATTTT.

This clonotype was seen repeatedly, ten times or more. The V and J genes are TRBV29-1 and TRBJ2-7; 9 bases are shared with TRBD1. The CDR3 loop spans 14 amino acids. With 7 bases clipped from V and 5 bases from J, the junction kept 12 bases outside the gene matches. Germline assignment: CDR1 SQVTM and CDR2 ANQGSEA. The CDR3 DNA reads TGCAGCGCTGGGTCAGGACAGGGGTCGAACGAGCAGTACTTC. This sequence encodes CSAGSGQGSNEQYF.

This clonotype was seen a handful of times. The chain employs TRBV6-1 and TRBJ1-5; no clear D. CDR1 is MNHNS and CDR2 is SASEGT in the germline V gene. The CDR3 loop spans 15 amino acids. The V end lost 0 bases, the J end lost 7 bases, and 13 bases lay between the germline ends. The CDR3 sequence is CASSEAHEGWQPQHF. The CDR3 region has the DNA TGTGCCAGCAGTGAAGCGCACGAGGGTTGGCAGCCCCAGCATTTT.

The gene calls are TRBV3-1 and TRBJ1-4; TRBD1 matches at 7 bases. The germline gives CDR1 LGHDT, CDR2 YNNKEL (reference sequence). The J segment lost 0 bases and the V segment lost 5 bases, leaving 9 bases of the junction unmatched. The CDR3 spans 17 residues. Written as DNA, the CDR3 is TGTGCCAGCAGCTCCGGGACAGTTCGTTCAACTAATGAAAAACTGTTTTTT. It codes for CASSSGTVRSTNEKLFF.